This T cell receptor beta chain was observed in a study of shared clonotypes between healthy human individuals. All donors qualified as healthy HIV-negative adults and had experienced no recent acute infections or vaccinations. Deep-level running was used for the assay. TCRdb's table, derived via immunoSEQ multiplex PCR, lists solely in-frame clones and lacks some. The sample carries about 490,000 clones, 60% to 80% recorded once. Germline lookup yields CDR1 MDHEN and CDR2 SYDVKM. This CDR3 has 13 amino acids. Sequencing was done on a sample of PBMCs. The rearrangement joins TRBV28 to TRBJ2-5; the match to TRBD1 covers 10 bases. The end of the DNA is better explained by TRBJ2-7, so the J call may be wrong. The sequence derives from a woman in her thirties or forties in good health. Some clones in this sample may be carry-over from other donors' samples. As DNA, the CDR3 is TGTGCCACCTGGGGACAGGGGAACTACGAGCAGTACTTC. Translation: CATWGQGNYEQYF.